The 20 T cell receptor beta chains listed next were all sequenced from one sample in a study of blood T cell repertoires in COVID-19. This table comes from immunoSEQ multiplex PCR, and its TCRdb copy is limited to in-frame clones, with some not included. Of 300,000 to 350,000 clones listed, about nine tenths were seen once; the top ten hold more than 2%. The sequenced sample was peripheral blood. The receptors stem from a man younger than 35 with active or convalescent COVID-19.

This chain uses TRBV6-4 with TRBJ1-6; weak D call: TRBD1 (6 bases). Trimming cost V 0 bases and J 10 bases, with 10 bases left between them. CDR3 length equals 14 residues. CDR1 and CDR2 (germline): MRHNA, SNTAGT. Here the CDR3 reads CASSDSETGSPLHF. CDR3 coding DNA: TGTGCCAGCAGTGACTCCGAGACAGGATCACCCCTCCACTTT.

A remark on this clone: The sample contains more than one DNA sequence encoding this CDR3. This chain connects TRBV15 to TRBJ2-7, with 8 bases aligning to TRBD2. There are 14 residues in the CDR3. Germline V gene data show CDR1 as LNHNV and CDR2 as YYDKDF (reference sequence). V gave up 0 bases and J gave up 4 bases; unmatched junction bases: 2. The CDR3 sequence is CATSRDSGAYEQYF. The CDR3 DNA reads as TGTGCCACCAGCAGAGATAGCGGGGCTTACGAGCAGTACTTC.

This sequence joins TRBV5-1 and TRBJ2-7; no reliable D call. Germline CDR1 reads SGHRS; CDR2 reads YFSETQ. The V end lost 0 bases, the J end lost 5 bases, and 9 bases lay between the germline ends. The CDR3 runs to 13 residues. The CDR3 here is CASSLASRNEQYF. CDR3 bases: TGCGCCAGCAGCTTGGCCTCCAGGAACGAGCAGTACTTC.

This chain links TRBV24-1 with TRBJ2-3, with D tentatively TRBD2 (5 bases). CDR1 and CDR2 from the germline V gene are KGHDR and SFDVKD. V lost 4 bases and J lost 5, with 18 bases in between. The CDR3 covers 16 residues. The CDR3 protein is CATSEERANREDTQYF. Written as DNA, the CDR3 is TGTGCCACCAGTGAGGAAAGGGCGAACCGGGAAGATACGCAGTATTTT.

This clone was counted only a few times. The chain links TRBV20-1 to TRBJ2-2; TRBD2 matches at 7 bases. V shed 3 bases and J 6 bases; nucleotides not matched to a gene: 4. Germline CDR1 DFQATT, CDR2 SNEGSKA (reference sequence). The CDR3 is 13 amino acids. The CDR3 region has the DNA TGCAGTGCTAGTACTAGCGACGCCGGGGAGCTGTTTTTT. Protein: CSASTSDAGELFF.

CDR3 sequence (DNA): TGTGCCAGCAGTGAAAGGAGACTGACTTTCCACGAGCAGTACTTC. Encoded protein: CASSERRLTFHEQYF. The V and J genes are TRBV6-1 and TRBJ2-7; D not certain. Germline lookup yields CDR1 MNHNS and CDR2 SASEGT. Trimming took off 2 bases at V and 5 bases at J, with 16 bases between the two ends. The CDR3 runs to 15 residues.

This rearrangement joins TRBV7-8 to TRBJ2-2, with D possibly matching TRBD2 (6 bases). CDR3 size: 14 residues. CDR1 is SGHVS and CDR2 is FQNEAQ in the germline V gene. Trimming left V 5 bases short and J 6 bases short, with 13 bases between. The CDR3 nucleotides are TGTGCCAGCAGCCCCAAGACTAGTTCCGGGGAGCTGTTTTTT. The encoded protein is CASSPKTSSGELFF.

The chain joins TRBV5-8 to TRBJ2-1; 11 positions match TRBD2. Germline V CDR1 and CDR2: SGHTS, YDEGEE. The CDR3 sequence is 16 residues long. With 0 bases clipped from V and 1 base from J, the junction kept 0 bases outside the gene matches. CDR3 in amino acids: CASSLGLAGSYNEQFF. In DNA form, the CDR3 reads TGTGCCAGCAGCTTGGGACTAGCGGGATCCTACAATGAGCAGTTCTTC.

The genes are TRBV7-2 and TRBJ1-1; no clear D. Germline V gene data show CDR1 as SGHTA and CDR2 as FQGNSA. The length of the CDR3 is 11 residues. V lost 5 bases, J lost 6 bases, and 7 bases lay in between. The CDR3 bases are TGTGCCAGCAGCCGACAATCTGAAGCTTTCTTT. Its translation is CASSRQSEAFF. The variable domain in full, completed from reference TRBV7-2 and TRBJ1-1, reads GAGVSQSPSNKVTEKGKDVELRCDPISGHTALYWYRQSLGQGLEFLIYFQGNSAPDKSGLPSDRFSAERTGGSVSTLTIQRTQQEDSAVYLCASSRQSEAFFGQGTRLTVV.

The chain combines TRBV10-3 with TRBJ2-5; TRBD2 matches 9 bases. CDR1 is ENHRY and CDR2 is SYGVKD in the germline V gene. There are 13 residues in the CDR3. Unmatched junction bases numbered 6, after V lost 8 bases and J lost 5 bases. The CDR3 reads CAIQREDLETQYF. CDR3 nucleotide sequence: TGTGCCATCCAGCGGGAGGACTTGGAGACCCAGTACTTC.

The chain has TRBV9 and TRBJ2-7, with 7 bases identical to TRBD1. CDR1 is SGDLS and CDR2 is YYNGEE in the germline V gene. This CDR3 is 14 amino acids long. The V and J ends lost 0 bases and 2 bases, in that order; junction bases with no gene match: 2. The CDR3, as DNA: TGTGCCAGCAGCGTAGAAGGGGGCACCTACGAGCAGTACTTC. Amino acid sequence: CASSVEGGTYEQYF.

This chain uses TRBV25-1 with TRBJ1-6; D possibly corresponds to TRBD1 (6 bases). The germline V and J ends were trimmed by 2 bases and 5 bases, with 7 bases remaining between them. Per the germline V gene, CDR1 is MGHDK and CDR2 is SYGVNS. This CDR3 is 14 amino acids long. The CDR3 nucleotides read TGTGCCAGCAGTGAAGACAGGAATAATTCACCCCTCCACTTT. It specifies CASSEDRNNSPLHF.

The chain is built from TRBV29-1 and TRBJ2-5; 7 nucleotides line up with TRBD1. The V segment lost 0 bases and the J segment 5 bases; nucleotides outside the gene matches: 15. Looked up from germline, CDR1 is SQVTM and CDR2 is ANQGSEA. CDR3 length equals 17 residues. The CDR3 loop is CSVEDFPPSGQRETQYF. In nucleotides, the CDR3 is TGCAGCGTTGAAGATTTCCCTCCCTCGGGACAGAGGGAGACCCAGTACTTC.

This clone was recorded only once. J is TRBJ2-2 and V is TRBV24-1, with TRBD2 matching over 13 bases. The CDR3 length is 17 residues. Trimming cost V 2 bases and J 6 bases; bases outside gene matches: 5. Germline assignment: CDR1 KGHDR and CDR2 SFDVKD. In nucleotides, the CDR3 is TGTGCCACCAGTGATTCCGGACTAGCGGGGGTGGCCGGGGAGCTGTTTTTT. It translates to CATSDSGLAGVAGELFF.

CDR3 nucleotides: TGTGCCAGCAGCCTAAGTGGGAGGAACTATGGCTACACCTTC. As protein: CASSLSGRNYGYTF. The chain employs TRBV3-1 (or the pseudogene TRBV3-2) and TRBJ1-2; no clear D. The ends were cut back, 4 bases at V and 2 bases at J, with 11 bases in the middle. This CDR3 is 14 amino acids long. The V gene's germline CDR1 is LGHDT and CDR2 YNNKEL (reference sequence).

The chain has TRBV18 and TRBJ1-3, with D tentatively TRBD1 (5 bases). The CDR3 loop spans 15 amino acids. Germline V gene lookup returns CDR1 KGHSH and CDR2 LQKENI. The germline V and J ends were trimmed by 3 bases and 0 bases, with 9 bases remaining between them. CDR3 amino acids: CASSPQGSSGNTIYF. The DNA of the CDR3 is TGTGCCAGCTCACCCCAGGGTTCCTCTGGAAACACCATATATTTT.

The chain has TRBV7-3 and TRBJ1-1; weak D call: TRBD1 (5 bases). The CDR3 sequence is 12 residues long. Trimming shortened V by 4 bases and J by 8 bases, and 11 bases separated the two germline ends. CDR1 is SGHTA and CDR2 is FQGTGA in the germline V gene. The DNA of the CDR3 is TGTGCCAGCAGCTATATCGGGGGAGAAGCTTTCTTT. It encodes CASSYIGGEAFF.

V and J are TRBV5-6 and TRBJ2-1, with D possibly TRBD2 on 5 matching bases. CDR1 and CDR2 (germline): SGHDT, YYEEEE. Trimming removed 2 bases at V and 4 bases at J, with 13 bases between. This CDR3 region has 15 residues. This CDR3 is CASSLPRGAYNEQFF. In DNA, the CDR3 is TGTGCCAGCAGCTTACCACGGGGAGCATACAATGAGCAGTTCTTC.

The CDR3 region is CASSLADGTGYPYEQYF. The CDR3 nucleotides read TGCGCCAGCAGCTTGGCCGACGGGACAGGGTATCCCTACGAGCAGTACTTC. This sequence joins TRBV5-1 and TRBJ2-7; 9 nucleotides align to TRBD1. Germline values: CDR1 SGHRS, CDR2 YFSETQ. Germline trimming cut 0 bases from V and 2 bases from J; bases unmatched to any gene: 9. The CDR3 spans 17 residues.

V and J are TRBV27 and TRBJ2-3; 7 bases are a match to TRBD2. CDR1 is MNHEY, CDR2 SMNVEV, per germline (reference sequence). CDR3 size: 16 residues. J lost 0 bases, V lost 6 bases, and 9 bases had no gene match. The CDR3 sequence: CASSPTASGSTDTQYF. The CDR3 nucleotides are TGTGCCAGCAGCCCTACAGCTAGCGGTAGCACAGATACGCAGTATTTT.